A selection of T cell receptor beta chains follows, all from one sample in a study of cytomegalovirus exposure and HLA in healthy donors. Using immunoSEQ multiplex PCR, the repertoire was profiled, and TCRdb retains in-frame clones only, with some absent. The top ten hold around 3.3% of the sample, which has around 150,000 clones, about three quarters seen once. Sample: PBMCs. All receptors derive from a woman aged 40 to 50 in good health and CMV-seronegative. Each CDR3 is given with its conserved first and last residue. The D gene is left open where the match is weak. Where a row states a size, it is once, few, many or the class of an expanded clone; other rows omit it.

>-|-|TRBJ2-5|TRBV5-1
CASSFGAQETQYF
TGCGCCAGCAGCTTTGGAGCGCAAGAGACCCAGTACTTC
>-|-|TRBJ1-2|TRBV5-4
CASSSPDRYGYTF
TGTGCCAGCAGCTCGCCGGACAGATATGGCTACACCTTC
>once|TRBD2|TRBJ2-7|TRBV11-2
CASSFSGAALEQYF
TGTGCCAGCAGCTTCAGCGGGGCGGCTCTGGAGCAGTACTTC
>-|TRBD1|TRBJ1-2|TRBV7-2
CASCGTGYYGYTF
TGTGCCAGCTGTGGGACAGGGTACTATGGCTACACCTTC
>-|TRBD2|TRBJ2-7|TRBV7-2
CASSRGLAGAPYEQYF
TGTGCCAGCAGCCGGGGACTAGCGGGGGCCCCCTACGAGCAGTACTTC
>-|TRBD2|TRBJ2-2|TRBV6-4
CASSRTSGGWNTGELFF
TGTGCCAGCAGCCGGACTAGCGGGGGATGGAACACCGGGGAGCTGTTTTTT
>-|-|TRBJ1-6|TRBV6-5
CASSPLDSGALHF
TGTGCCAGCAGTCCCCTTGATAGCGGGGCCCTCCACTTT
>-|-|TRBJ2-5|TRBV18
CASSPWAQETQYF
TGTGCCAGCTCACCCTGGGCCCAAGAGACCCAGTACTTC
>-|TRBD2|TRBJ2-2|TRBV5-4
CASSRGGGLTGELFF
TGTGCCAGCAGCCGTGGCGGGGGTCTCACCGGGGAGCTGTTTTTT
>-|-|TRBJ2-1|TRBV11-3
CASSSGLYNEQFF
TGTGCCAGCAGCTCTGGACTCTACAATGAGCAGTTCTTC
>-|-|TRBJ1-6|TRBV7-9
CASSFTGINSPLHF
TGTGCCAGCAGCTTTACAGGAATTAATTCACCCCTCCACTTT
>-|TRBD2|TRBJ2-1|TRBV4-2
CASSPRVLAGGFNEQFF
TGTGCCAGCAGCCCCCGTGTTCTAGCGGGGGGGTTCAATGAGCAGTTCTTC
>once|TRBD1|TRBJ1-1|TRBV7-2
CASSPPSIGQELTEAFF
TGTGCCAGCAGCCCCCCGTCAATAGGACAGGAGTTGACTGAAGCTTTCTTT
>-|TRBD2|TRBJ2-5|TRBV15
CATTRGRGVGGAQYF
TGTGCCACCACCCGAGGGCGGGGGGTCGGGGGTGCCCAGTACTTC
>-|-|TRBJ1-5|TRBV6-5
CASGRARDSNQPQHF
TGTGCCAGCGGACGGGCCAGGGATAGCAATCAGCCCCAGCATTTT
>-|-|TRBJ2-3|TRBV10-2
CASRQFASTDTQYF
TGCGCCAGCCGACAGTTCGCTAGCACAGATACGCAGTATTTT
>once|-|TRBJ1-1|TRBV2
CASLGLMGGAETEAFF
TGTGCCAGCCTTGGGTTAATGGGAGGGGCCGAGACTGAAGCTTTCTTT
>-|TRBD2|TRBJ2-3|TRBV6-6
CASSDGTSGRDTQYF
TGTGCCAGCAGTGACGGGACTAGCGGTAGGGATACGCAGTATTTT
>-|TRBD2|TRBJ2-1|TRBV6-6
CASRPPGLAGGEQFF
TGTGCCAGCAGACCACCGGGACTAGCGGGGGGTGAGCAGTTCTTC
>few|TRBD1|TRBJ2-7|TRBV9
CASSAGTVAHEQYF
TGTGCCAGCAGCGCTGGGACAGTGGCCCACGAGCAGTACTTC
>-|TRBD2|TRBJ2-7|TRBV9
CASSVGGSGGSAYEQYF
TGTGCCAGCAGCGTAGGTGGGAGCGGGGGGTCAGCCTACGAGCAGTACTTC
>-|TRBD1|TRBJ2-1|TRBV28
CASPPGGGQGSRSSYNEQFF
TGTGCCAGCCCACCTGGGGGGGGACAGGGGTCCAGGAGCTCCTACAATGAGCAGTTCTTC
>-|-|TRBJ1-2|TRBV5-1
CASSSTAGGSYGYTF
TGCGCCAGCAGCTCCACGGCCGGGGGTAGCTATGGCTACACCTTC
>few|TRBD1|TRBJ1-2|TRBV6-5
CASNKGQGLYGYTF
TGTGCAAGCAACAAAGGACAGGGACTCTATGGCTACACCTTC
>-|-|TRBJ1-2|TRBV5-1
CASSLGNSRDGYTF
TGCGCCAGCAGCTTAGGAAATTCCAGGGATGGCTACACCTTC
>-|-|TRBJ2-2|TRBV19
CASSIMSLGYRATGELFF
TGTGCCAGTAGTATTATGAGCTTGGGGTACAGGGCTACCGGGGAGCTGTTTTTT
>-|TRBD2|TRBJ2-7|TRBV5-4
CASSKGLAGETYEQYF
TGTGCCAGCAGCAAGGGACTAGCGGGGGAAACCTACGAGCAGTACTTC
>-|-|TRBJ1-5|TRBV19
CASSIMGLSQPQHF
TGTGCCAGTAGTATAATGGGACTCAGTCAGCCCCAGCATTTT
>-|-|TRBJ1-5|TRBV4-1
CASSQVGGPSNQPQHF
TGCGCCAGCAGCCAAGTCGGTGGGCCGAGCAATCAGCCCCAGCATTTT
>-|-|TRBJ1-2|TRBV25-1
CASSGGVSGYTF
TGTGCCAGCAGTGGGGGGGTGAGTGGCTACACCTTC
>-|TRBD2|TRBJ2-7|TRBV5-1
CASSLGFSGESYEQYF
TGCGCCAGCAGCTTGGGGTTTAGCGGGGAATCCTACGAGCAGTACTTC
>-|TRBD2|TRBJ2-5|TRBV5-4
CASSRTSGGPGVPETQYF
TGTGCCAGCAGCCGGACTAGCGGGGGACCCGGGGTCCCTGAGACCCAGTACTTC
>-|-|TRBJ1-2|TRBV5-4
CASSLVSRQGRYGYTF
TGTGCCAGCAGCTTGGTTTCCCGGCAGGGCCGATATGGCTACACCTTC
>-|-|TRBJ1-6|TRBV7-8
CASSLLLQGNNSPLHF
TGTGCCAGCAGCTTGCTCTTACAGGGAAATAATTCACCCCTCCACTTT
>-|TRBD1|TRBJ2-7|TRBV14
CASSQDPRGYEQYF
TGTGCCAGCAGCCAAGATCCCAGGGGGTACGAGCAGTACTTC
>-|TRBD1|TRBJ1-2|TRBV6-4
CASSGSGQKNYGYTF
TGTGCCAGCAGTGGATCGGGACAGAAAAACTATGGCTACACCTTC
>-|TRBD1|TRBJ1-5|TRBV27
CASSWGRGHQPQHF
TGTGCCAGCAGTTGGGGCAGGGGGCATCAGCCCCAGCATTTT
>-|TRBD2|TRBJ2-5|TRBV2
CASSGLAGAQETQYF
TGTGCCAGCAGTGGACTAGCGGGGGCGCAAGAGACCCAGTACTTC
>-|TRBD1|TRBJ2-5|TRBV2
CASSHRDRGLQETQYF
TGTGCCAGCAGTCACCGGGACAGGGGGCTCCAAGAGACCCAGTACTTC
>few|-|TRBJ2-1|TRBV14
CASSQGVPGRVTFEQFF
TGTGCCAGCAGCCAAGGAGTACCGGGAAGGGTCACCTTTGAGCAGTTCTTC
>-|TRBD1|TRBJ1-2|TRBV5-6
CASSLLGGSNYGYTF
TGTGCCAGCAGCTTGTTAGGGGGCTCGAACTATGGCTACACCTTC
>-|TRBD1|TRBJ2-7|TRBV19
CASSGRGQGSYEQYF
TGTGCCAGTAGTGGCCGGGGACAGGGTAGCTACGAGCAGTACTTC
>few|TRBD1|TRBJ2-7|TRBV2
CASNPQGVSYEQYF
TGTGCCAGCAACCCACAGGGGGTATCGTACGAGCAGTACTTC
>-|TRBD1|TRBJ1-2|TRBV7-6
CASSLASGGSNYGYTF
TGTGCCAGCAGCTTAGCCTCAGGGGGCTCTAACTATGGCTACACCTTC